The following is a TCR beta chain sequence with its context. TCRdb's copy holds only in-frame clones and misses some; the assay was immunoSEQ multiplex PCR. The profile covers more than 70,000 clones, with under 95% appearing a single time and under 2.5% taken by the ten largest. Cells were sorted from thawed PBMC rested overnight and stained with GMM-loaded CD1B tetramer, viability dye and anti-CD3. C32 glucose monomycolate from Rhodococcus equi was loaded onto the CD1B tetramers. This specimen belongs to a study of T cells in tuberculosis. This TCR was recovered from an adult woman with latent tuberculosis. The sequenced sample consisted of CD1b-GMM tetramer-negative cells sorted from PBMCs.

CDR3 sequence: CASSSTTRTGELFF. CDR3 in DNA: TGTGCCAGCAGCTCTACGACTAGGACCGGGGAGCTGTTTTTT. V usage is TRBV7-6 and J usage is TRBJ2-2; the D gene is possibly TRBD2 (6 bases). Per germline, CDR1 SGHVS and CDR2 FNYEAQ. The CDR3 runs to 14 residues. The V gene lost 4 bases and the J gene lost 5 bases, with 11 bases spanning the gap.